Listed below are T cell receptor beta chains from one sample, sequenced in a study of blood T cell repertoires in COVID-19. Clones were read by immunoSEQ multiplex PCR, and TCRdb kept only the in-frame ones, dropping some. Of 250,000 or so clones listed, more than 75% are singletons. The sequencing input was peripheral blood. These TCRs come from a woman aged 40 to 55 who had recovered from COVID-19. Each CDR3 is given with its conserved first and last residue. The D gene is left open where the match is weak. Size values are once, few and many counts, or a class for expanded clones, and some rows have none.

v_call: TRBV6-1; clone_size: -; d_call: -; j_call: TRBJ1-1; cdr3_nt: TGTGCCAGCAGTGAGGCCGGGTTGAACACTGAAGCTTTCTTT; cdr3_aa: CASSEAGLNTEAFF
v_call: TRBV5-1; clone_size: -; d_call: -; j_call: TRBJ2-2; cdr3_nt: TGCGCCAGCACCATGGAGGCGAACACCGGGGAGCTGTTTTTT; cdr3_aa: CASTMEANTGELFF
v_call: TRBV2; clone_size: -; d_call: -; j_call: TRBJ2-1; cdr3_nt: TGTGCCAGCAGCCCGACTCAGAACTCCTACAATGAGCAGTTCTTC; cdr3_aa: CASSPTQNSYNEQFF
v_call: TRBV10-3; clone_size: -; d_call: -; j_call: TRBJ1-2; cdr3_nt: TGTGCCATCAGCGACCGACACGAATCTAAGGACTATGGCTACACCTTC; cdr3_aa: CAISDRHESKDYGYTF
v_call: TRBV24-1; clone_size: -; d_call: -; j_call: TRBJ1-2; cdr3_nt: TGTGCCACCAGGGGGGCACCGGGACACGGTGGCTACACCTTC; cdr3_aa: CATRGAPGHGGYTF
v_call: TRBV7-2; clone_size: -; d_call: TRBD2; j_call: TRBJ2-5; cdr3_nt: TGTGCCAGCAGCTTTGGGACTAGCGGAGCTGGTGAGACCCAGTACTTC; cdr3_aa: CASSFGTSGAGETQYF
v_call: TRBV4-1; clone_size: once; d_call: TRBD2; j_call: TRBJ2-5; cdr3_nt: TGCGCCAGCAGCCAAGCAAGCGGGGGGCGACGGGAGACCCAGTACTTC; cdr3_aa: CASSQASGGRRETQYF
v_call: TRBV2; clone_size: -; d_call: TRBD1; j_call: TRBJ2-7; cdr3_nt: TGTGCCAGCAACACAGGGGACGAGCAGTACTTC; cdr3_aa: CASNTGDEQYF
v_call: TRBV6-5; clone_size: -; d_call: TRBD1; j_call: TRBJ1-1; cdr3_nt: TGTGCCAGCAGTTATGGCAGGGGGAATGAAGCTTTCTTT; cdr3_aa: CASSYGRGNEAFF
v_call: TRBV4-1; clone_size: -; d_call: -; j_call: TRBJ2-5; cdr3_nt: TGCGCCAGCAGCCAAGATAGCCAAGTGGAGACCCAGTACTTC; cdr3_aa: CASSQDSQVETQYF
v_call: TRBV11-2; clone_size: few; d_call: TRBD1; j_call: TRBJ2-7; cdr3_nt: TGTGCCAGCAGCTTCGGGGTGGACAGGGGGTGGTCCGAGCAGTACTTC; cdr3_aa: CASSFGVDRGWSEQYF
v_call: TRBV9; clone_size: -; d_call: TRBD1; j_call: TRBJ1-3; cdr3_nt: TGTGCCAGCAGCGTTACAGGGGTGCTGAGCTCTGGAAACACCATATATTTT; cdr3_aa: CASSVTGVLSSGNTIYF
v_call: TRBV19; clone_size: -; d_call: TRBD2; j_call: TRBJ2-2; cdr3_nt: TGTGCCAGTAGTCGACTAGCGGGGGGAGGCACCGGGGAGCTGTTTTTT; cdr3_aa: CASSRLAGGGTGELFF
v_call: TRBV6-5; clone_size: -; d_call: TRBD1; j_call: TRBJ2-1; cdr3_nt: TGTGCCAGCAGATCGTACAGGGGAAGCAATGAGCAGTTCTTC; cdr3_aa: CASRSYRGSNEQFF
v_call: TRBV6-5; clone_size: -; d_call: TRBD1; j_call: TRBJ1-2; cdr3_nt: TGTGCCAGCAGCCCCGGGACAGGGACTCGTGGCTACACCTTC; cdr3_aa: CASSPGTGTRGYTF
v_call: TRBV19; clone_size: -; d_call: -; j_call: TRBJ1-4; cdr3_nt: TGTGCCAGTAGTTCGGGGGATACTAATGAAAAACTGTTTTTT; cdr3_aa: CASSSGDTNEKLFF